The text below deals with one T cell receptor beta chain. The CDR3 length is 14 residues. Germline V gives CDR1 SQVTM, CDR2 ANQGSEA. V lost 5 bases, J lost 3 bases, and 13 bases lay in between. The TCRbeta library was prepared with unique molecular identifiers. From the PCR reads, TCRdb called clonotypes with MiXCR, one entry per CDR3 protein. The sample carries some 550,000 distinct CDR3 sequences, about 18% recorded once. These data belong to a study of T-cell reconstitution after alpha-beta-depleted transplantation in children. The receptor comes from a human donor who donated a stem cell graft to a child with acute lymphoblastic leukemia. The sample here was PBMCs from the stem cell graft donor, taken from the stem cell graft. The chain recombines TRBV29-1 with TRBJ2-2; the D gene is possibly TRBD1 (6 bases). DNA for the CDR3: TGCAGCGTTTCTACAGGGATATACACCGGGGAGCTGTTTTTT. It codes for CSVSTGIYTGELFF.